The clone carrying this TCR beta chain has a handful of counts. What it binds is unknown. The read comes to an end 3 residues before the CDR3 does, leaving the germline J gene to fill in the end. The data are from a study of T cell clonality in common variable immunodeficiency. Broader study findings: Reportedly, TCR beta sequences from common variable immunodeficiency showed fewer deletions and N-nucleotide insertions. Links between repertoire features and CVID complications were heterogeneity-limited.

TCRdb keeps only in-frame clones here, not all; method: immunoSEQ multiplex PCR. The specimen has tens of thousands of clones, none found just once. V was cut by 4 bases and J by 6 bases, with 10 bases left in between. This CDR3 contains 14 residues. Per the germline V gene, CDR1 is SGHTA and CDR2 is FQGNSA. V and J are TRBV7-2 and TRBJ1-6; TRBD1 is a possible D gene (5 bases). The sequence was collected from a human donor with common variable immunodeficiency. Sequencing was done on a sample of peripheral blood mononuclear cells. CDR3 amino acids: CASSSDSLNSPLHF. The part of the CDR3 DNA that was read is TGTGCCAGCAGCTCCGACAGCCTTAATTCACCC.